Sequencing of this TCR beta chain was carried out in a study of Ad26.COV2.S vaccination and SARS-CoV-2 variants. Germline V lookup: CDR1 SNHLY, CDR2 FYNNEI. There are 16 residues in the CDR3. With regard to this clone: A read error may produce the germline difference seen at one junction end.

Sequencing used immunoSEQ multiplex PCR; TCRdb keeps in-frame clones, though not all of them. The top ten hold around 15% of the sample, which has around 94,000 clones, around 81% seen once. The receptor was derived from a human donor who had recovered from COVID-19. Source: peripheral blood, taken after recovery from COVID-19. The rearrangement links TRBV2 to TRBJ2-4; the D call may be TRBD1 or TRBD2 (5 bases each). The DNA for the CDR3 is TGTGCCAGCAGAGAAGGGCCCTGGGGGATCAAAAACATTCAGTACTTC. This codes for CASREGPWGIKNIQYF.